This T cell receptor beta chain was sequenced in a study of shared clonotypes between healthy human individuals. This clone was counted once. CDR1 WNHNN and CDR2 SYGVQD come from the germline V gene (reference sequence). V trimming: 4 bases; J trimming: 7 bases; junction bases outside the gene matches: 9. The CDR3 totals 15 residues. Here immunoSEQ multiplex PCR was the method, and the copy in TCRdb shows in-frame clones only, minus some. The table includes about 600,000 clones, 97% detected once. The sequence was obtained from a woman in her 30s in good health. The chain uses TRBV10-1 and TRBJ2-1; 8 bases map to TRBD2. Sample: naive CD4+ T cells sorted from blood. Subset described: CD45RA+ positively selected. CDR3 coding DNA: TGCGCCAGCAGTGCTAAAAGACTAGCGCTAAATGAGCAGTTCTTC. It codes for CASSAKRLALNEQFF.